Following are 12 T cell receptor beta chains from one sample sequenced in a study of tissue T cells after allogeneic stem cell transplantation. Profiling relied on immunoSEQ multiplex PCR, and the TCRdb table lists in-frame clones only, not all of them. Counted here are approximately 8,000 clones, 45% to 60% occurring once; the ten biggest clones make up approximately 8.4%. Time point meaning: mouse harvest day 7 after allogeneic transplant. Mouse grafts combined 10^7 T-cell-depleted bone marrow cells with 10^6 splenic CD5+ T cells. Source material: gut tissue. The source is a female BALB/c mouse given C57BL/6 T cells with graft-versus-host disease after an allogeneic hematopoietic cell transplant.

As to this clone: Germline and genes here are mouse. Read sequence stops 1 residue before the CDR3 end, and the germline J gene provides the missing end. The rearrangement uses TRBV17 and TRBJ1-1; D is possibly TRBD1 (6 bases). Germline lookup yields CDR1 MNHDT and CDR2 YYDKIL. There are 12 residues in the CDR3. Between the trimmed V and J ends, which lost 0 bases and 8 bases, there was a span of 7 bases. The CDR3 DNA, read in part, is TGTGCTAGCAGTAGAGACAGGGGTGAAGTCTTC. Translating gives CASSRDRGEVF. Given in full, the CDR3 is CASSRDRGEVFF. The variable domain in full, completed from reference TRBV17 and TRBJ1-1, reads DTTVKQNPRYKLARVGKPVNLICSQTMNHDTMYWYQKKPNQAPKLLLFYYDKILNREADTFEKFQSSRPNNSFCSLYIGSAGLEYSAMYLCASSRDRGEVFFGKGTRLTVV.

Turning to this clone: Genes here carry mouse names. The CDR3 is cut off 1 residue early in the read; its end comes from the germline J gene. The genes are TRBV3 and TRBJ2-7; tentatively, D is TRBD1 (10 bases). The V and J ends lost 3 bases and 3 bases respectively, with 24 bases between them. The germline V gene encodes CDR1 SNHLY and CDR2 FYNGKV (reference sequence). The CDR3 runs 18 residues. The covered CDR3 bases are TGTGCCAGCAGCTTCCCGGGACAGGGGAGACTGGGGGTCTATGAACAGTAC. Encoded protein: CASSFPGQGRLGVYEQY. In full, the CDR3 is CASSFPGQGRLGVYEQYF.

Concerning this clone: These gene names are mouse names. The read gets to within 1 residue of the CDR3 end, and the germline J gene fills in the rest. The rearrangement uses TRBV26 and TRBJ1-1; 8 bases map to TRBD1. CDR3 length: 14 residues. CDR1 is KGHPV and CDR2 is FQNQEV in the germline V gene (reference sequence). J gave up 3 bases and V 6 bases, and 6 bases lay outside the gene matches. CDR3 DNA (partial): TGTGCCAGCAGACCCCGGACAGGGTACACAGAAGTCTTC. Its translation: CASRPRTGYTEVF. The entire CDR3 is CASRPRTGYTEVFF.

This clone was detected only a few times. Germline and genes here are mouse. The CDR3 is cut off 1 residue early in the read; its end comes from the germline J gene. This chain links TRBV13-1 with TRBJ2-5; TRBD1 aligns across 7 bases. Germline CDR1 NSHNY, CDR2 SYGAGN. The CDR3 consists of 14 residues. Trimming at V came to 3 bases and at J to 6 bases, leaving 7 bases not matched to a gene. CDR3 bases read: TGTGCCAGCAGTGCGGGACAGCTTGGGGACACCCAGTAC. This translates into CASSAGQLGDTQY. From start to end, the CDR3 is CASSAGQLGDTQYF.

To note about this clone: Gene names and germline refer to mouse. The read comes to an end 1 residue before the CDR3 does, leaving the germline J gene to fill in the end. This rearrangement joins TRBV3 to TRBJ1-1, with D unclear. Trimming left V 5 bases short and J 1 base short, with 8 bases between. The CDR3 runs to 13 residues. Germline CDR1 SNHLY, CDR2 FYNGKV (reference sequence). CDR3 amino acids: CASSPGRNTEVFF. The DNA read from the CDR3 is TGTGCCAGCAGCCCCGGGAGAAACACAGAAGTCTTC.

As regards this clone: Any gene name here is a mouse gene name. The read comes to an end 1 residue before the CDR3 does, leaving the germline J gene to fill in the end. The rearrangement joins TRBV26 to TRBJ2-5; D uncertain. This CDR3 has 13 residues. V was trimmed by 1 base and J by 3 bases, leaving 5 bases between them. Per germline, CDR1 KGHPV and CDR2 FQNQEV (reference sequence). The CDR3 reads CASSLWLQDTQYF. Partial CDR3 DNA: TGTGCCAGCAGTCTGTGGCTGCAAGACACCCAGTAC.

As concerns this clone: The gene names here belong to mouse. The sequence runs out 1 residue before the end of the CDR3; the remainder is reconstructed from the germline J gene. The chain uses TRBV15 and TRBJ2-7; 13 bases fit TRBD2. The CDR3 length is 15 residues. The ends lost 5 bases at V and 0 bases at J; junction bases unmatched: 1. Germline loops: CDR1 SGHND, CDR2 FRSKSL. The CDR3 DNA, read in part, is TGTGCCAGCAGTCGGACTGGGGGGGCCTCCTATGAACAGTAC. This translates into CASSRTGGASYEQY. The full CDR3 protein is CASSRTGGASYEQYF.

A word on this clone: Each gene name is a mouse one. The read terminates 1 residue before the CDR3 end, so the remaining end is supplied by the germline J gene. The rearrangement joins TRBV3 to TRBJ2-1, with 8 nucleotides matching TRBD2. The CDR3 length is 14 residues. With V trimmed by 3 bases and J by 4 bases, 2 bases remained unmatched. The germline V gene encodes CDR1 SNHLY and CDR2 FYNGKV (reference sequence). The covered CDR3 bases are TGTGCCAGCAGCTTGACTGGGGTATATGCTGAGCAGTTC. Encoded protein: CASSLTGVYAEQF. The entire CDR3 protein reads CASSLTGVYAEQFF.

On this clone: All gene names here are mouse names. The read terminates 1 residue before the CDR3 end, so the remaining end is supplied by the germline J gene. The chain carries TRBV26 and TRBJ2-7, with 9 bases lining up with TRBD1. The CDR3 contains 12 residues. V shed 6 bases and J 5 bases; nucleotides not matched to a gene: 2. Germline CDR1 KGHPV, CDR2 FQNQEV (reference sequence). The CDR3 loop is CASSRTGDEQYF. The sequenced part of the CDR3 DNA is TGTGCCAGCAGCCGGACAGGGGATGAACAGTAC.

This clone has more than one count but fewer than ten. Here the gene names and germline are mouse. CDR3 bases read: TGTGCCAGCGGTGAAGCAAACTCCGACTACACC. Amino acids: CASGEANSDYT. The entire CDR3 protein is CASGEANSDYTF. The J gene is TRBJ1-2, the V gene TRBV13-2; no reliable D call. The missing CDR3 end, 1 residue past where the read stops, is filled in from the germline J gene. There are 12 residues in the CDR3. Germline V gene sequence: CDR1 NNHNN, CDR2 SYGAGS (reference sequence). Trimming left V 2 bases short and J 0 bases short, with 2 bases between.

About this clone: The listed genes are named as in mouse. The read terminates 1 residue before the CDR3 end, so the remaining end is supplied by the germline J gene. This chain connects TRBV16 to TRBJ1-1; D gene ambiguous. V gave up 0 bases and J gave up 6 bases, with 8 bases separating them. The CDR3 consists of 13 residues. CDR1 SGHSA and CDR2 FRNQAP come from the germline V gene. The CDR3 here is CASSLDSGAEVFF. The sequenced CDR3 bases are TGTGCAAGCAGCTTAGATAGTGGGGCAGAAGTCTTC.

Comments on this clone: The gene names given are mouse names. The CDR3 end falls 1 residue outside the read, so it is completed with the germline J gene. This chain connects TRBV26 to TRBJ1-6, with 7 positions matching TRBD1. TRBJ1-6 is identified as an open reading frame with a role that is uncertain. CDR1 is KGHPV and CDR2 is FQNQEV in the germline V gene (reference sequence). V was pared by 0 bases and J by 7 bases, with 3 bases of the junction left unmatched. The CDR3 length is 15 residues. CDR3 region: CASSLSSRGNSPLYF. Partial CDR3 DNA: TGTGCCAGCAGTCTGTCGAGCAGGGGGAATTCGCCCCTCTAC.